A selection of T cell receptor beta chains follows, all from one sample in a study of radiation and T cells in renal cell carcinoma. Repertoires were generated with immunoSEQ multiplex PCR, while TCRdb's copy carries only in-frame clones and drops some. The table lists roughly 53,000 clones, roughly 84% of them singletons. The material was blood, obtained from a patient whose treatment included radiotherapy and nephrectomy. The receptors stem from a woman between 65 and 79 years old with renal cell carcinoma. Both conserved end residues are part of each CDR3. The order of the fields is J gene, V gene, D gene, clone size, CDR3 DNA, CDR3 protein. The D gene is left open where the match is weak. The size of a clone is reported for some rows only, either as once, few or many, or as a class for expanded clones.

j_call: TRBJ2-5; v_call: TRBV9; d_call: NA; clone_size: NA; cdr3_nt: TGTGCCAGCAGCGCGGGACTGCCCCAAGAGACCCAGTACTTC; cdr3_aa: CASSAGLPQETQYF
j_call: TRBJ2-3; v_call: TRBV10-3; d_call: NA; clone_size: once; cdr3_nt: TGTGCCATCAGTGGCGGGCGGGGTGTCACAGATACGCAGTATTTT; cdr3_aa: CAISGGRGVTDTQYF
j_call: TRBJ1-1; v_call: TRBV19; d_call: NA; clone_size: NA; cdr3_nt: TGTGCCAGTAGTATAGAAGGACGGGGCCAGGGGACTGAAGCTTTCTTT; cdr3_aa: CASSIEGRGQGTEAFF
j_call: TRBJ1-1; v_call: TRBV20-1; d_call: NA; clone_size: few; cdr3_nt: TGCAGTGCCCCACAAGCTTTCTTT; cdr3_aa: CSAPQAFF
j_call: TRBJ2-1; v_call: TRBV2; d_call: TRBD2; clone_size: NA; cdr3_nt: TGTGCCAGCTCAATCCTAGCGGGAAACAGTGAGCAGTTCTTC; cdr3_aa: CASSILAGNSEQFF
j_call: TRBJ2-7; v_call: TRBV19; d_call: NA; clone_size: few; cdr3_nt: TGTGCCAGTAGTCCTGCCCAGGGGCCCTACGAGCAGTACTTC; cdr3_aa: CASSPAQGPYEQYF
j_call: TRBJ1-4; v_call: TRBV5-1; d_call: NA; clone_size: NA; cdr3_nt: TGCGCCAGCAGCGAGGGGGGTACAACTAATGAAAAACTGTTTTTT; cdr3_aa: CASSEGGTTNEKLFF
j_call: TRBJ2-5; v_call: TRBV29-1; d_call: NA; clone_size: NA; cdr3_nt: TGCAGCGTTGAGGTTGGGACAACCACAACCGAGACCCAGTACTTC; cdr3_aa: CSVEVGTTTTETQYF
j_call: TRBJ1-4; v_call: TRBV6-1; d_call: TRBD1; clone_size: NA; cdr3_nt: TGTGCCAGCAGTCCCTCTACAGGGGGCAGTGAAAAACTGTTTTTT; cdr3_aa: CASSPSTGGSEKLFF
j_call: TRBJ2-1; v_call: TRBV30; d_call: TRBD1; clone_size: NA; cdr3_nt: TGTGCCTGGTCTCCGGGACAGGGGTACCATGAGCAGTTCTTC; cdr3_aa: CAWSPGQGYHEQFF
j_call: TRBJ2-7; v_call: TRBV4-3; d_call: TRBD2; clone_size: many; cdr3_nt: TGCGCCAGCAGCCAAGAGCCGGGAGGGGCCTACGAGCAGTACTTC; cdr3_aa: CASSQEPGGAYEQYF
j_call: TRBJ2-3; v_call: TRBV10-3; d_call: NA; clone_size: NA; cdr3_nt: TGTGCCATCAGTTCTACGACAGGTCCCTACACAGATACGCAGTATTTT; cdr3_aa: CAISSTTGPYTDTQYF
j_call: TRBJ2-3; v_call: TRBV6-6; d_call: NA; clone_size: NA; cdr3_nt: TGTGCCAGCAGTTACTTCGCAGTTGCGGATACGCAGTATTTT; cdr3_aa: CASSYFAVADTQYF
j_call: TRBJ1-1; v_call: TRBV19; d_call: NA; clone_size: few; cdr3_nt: TGTGCCAGTAGCCGAAGATATGAAGCTTTCTTT; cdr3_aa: CASSRRYEAFF
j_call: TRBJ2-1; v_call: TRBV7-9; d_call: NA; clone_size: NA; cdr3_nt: TGTGCCAGCAGCTTAGGGGGACTCCTCAATGAGCAGTTCTTC; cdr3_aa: CASSLGGLLNEQFF
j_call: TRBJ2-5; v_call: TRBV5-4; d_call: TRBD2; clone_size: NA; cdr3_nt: TGTGCCAGCTCCGGACTAGCGGGGGGAAGACAAGAGACCCAGTACTTC; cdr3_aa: CASSGLAGGRQETQYF
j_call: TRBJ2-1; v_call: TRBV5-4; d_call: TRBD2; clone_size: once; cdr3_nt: TGTGCCAGCAGCGAACCCGGGACTATAACCGATGAGCAGTTCTTC; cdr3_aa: CASSEPGTITDEQFF
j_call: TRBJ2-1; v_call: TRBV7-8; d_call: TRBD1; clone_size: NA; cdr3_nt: TGTGCCAGCAGCTCGACAGGGTTGGGGTCCTACAATGAGCAGTTCTTC; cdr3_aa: CASSSTGLGSYNEQFF
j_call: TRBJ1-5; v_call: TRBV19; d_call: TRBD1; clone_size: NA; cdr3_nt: TGTGCCAGTAGGGACAGGGCCATTCGGGGCAATCAGCCCCAGCATTTT; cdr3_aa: CASRDRAIRGNQPQHF
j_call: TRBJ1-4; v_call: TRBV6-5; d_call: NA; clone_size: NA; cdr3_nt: TGTGCCAGCAGTTACAGCGGGAGGGGTAATGAAAAACTGTTTTTT; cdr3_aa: CASSYSGRGNEKLFF
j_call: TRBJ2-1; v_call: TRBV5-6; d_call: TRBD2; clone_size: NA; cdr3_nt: TGTGCCAGGTCTAGCGGGAGTATCTACAATGAGCAGTTCTTC; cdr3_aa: CARSSGSIYNEQFF
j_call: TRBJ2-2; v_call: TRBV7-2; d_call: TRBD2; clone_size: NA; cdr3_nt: TGTGCCAGCAGCACTAGCGGAACTGCTTTCGCCGGGGAGCTGTTTTTT; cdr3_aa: CASSTSGTAFAGELFF
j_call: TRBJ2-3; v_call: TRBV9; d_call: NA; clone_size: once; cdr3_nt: TGTGCCAGCAGCGTAGAGACAGATACGCAGTATTTT; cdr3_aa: CASSVETDTQYF
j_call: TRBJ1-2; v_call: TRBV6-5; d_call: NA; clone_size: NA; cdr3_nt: TGTGCCAGCAGTCTCACGAGGGGCCCTTCCTATGGCTACACCTTC; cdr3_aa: CASSLTRGPSYGYTF
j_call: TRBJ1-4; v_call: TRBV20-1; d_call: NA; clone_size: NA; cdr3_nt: TGCAGTGCCCCCCGGGAGGAAAAACTGTTTTTT; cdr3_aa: CSAPREEKLFF
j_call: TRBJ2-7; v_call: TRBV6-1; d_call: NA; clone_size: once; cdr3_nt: TGTGCCAGCAGGGGGTCGGGATCTACCTACGAGCAGTACTTC; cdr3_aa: CASRGSGSTYEQYF
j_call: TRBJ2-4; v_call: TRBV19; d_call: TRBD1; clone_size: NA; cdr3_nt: TGTGCCAGTAGTTTCGACAGGGGTAACATTCAGTACTTC; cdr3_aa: CASSFDRGNIQYF
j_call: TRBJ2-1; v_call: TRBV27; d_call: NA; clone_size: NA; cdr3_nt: TGTGCCAGCAGTTTAGAGGGGTTCGGCAATGAGCAGTTCTTC; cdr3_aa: CASSLEGFGNEQFF
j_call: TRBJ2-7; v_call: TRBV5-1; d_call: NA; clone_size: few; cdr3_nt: TGCGCCAGCAGCCCCGGGACTGATGAGCAGTACTTC; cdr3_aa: CASSPGTDEQYF
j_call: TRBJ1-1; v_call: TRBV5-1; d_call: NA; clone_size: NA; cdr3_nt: TGCGCCAGCAGCGGGGCCACGAACACTGAAGCTTTCTTT; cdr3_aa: CASSGATNTEAFF
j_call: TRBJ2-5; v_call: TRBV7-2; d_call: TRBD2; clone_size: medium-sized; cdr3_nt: TGTGCCAGCAGCTTCCAGGGACTAGCGATAGAGACCCAGTACTTC; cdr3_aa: CASSFQGLAIETQYF
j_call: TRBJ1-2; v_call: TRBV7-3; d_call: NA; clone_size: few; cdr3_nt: TGTGCCAGCAGCCGATCGCAGGGAATGGACGGCTACACCTTC; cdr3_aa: CASSRSQGMDGYTF
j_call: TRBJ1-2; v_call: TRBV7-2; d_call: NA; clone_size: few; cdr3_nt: TGTGCCAGCACACTGGGAGGGAGTTATGGCTACACCTTC; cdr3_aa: CASTLGGSYGYTF
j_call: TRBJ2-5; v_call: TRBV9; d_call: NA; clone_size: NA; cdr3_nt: TGTGCCAGCAGCCCTGGACGGTTAGAGACCCAGTACTTC; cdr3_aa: CASSPGRLETQYF
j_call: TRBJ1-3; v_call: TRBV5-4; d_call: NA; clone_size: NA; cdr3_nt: TGTGCCAGCAGCCGCGACAGGACCTCTGGAAACACCATATATTTT; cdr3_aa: CASSRDRTSGNTIYF
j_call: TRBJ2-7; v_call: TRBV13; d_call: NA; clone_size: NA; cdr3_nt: TGTGCCAGCAGCGGAGACACGCCCTACGAGCAGTACTTC; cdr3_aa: CASSGDTPYEQYF
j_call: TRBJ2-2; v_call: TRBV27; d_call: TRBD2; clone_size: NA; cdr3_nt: TGTGCCAGCGGCGGGGGGGGCCACACCGGGGAGCTGTTTTTT; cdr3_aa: CASGGGGHTGELFF
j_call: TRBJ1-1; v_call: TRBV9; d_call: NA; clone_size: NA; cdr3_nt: TGTGCCAGCGCCCCTTCGGGGGCGAGGGCCACTGAAGCTTTCTTT; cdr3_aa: CASAPSGARATEAFF
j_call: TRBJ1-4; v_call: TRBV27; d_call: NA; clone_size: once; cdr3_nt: TGTGCCAGCAGTCCCAATACGGCGAGGGCGGTGAATGAAAAACTGTTTTTT; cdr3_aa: CASSPNTARAVNEKLFF
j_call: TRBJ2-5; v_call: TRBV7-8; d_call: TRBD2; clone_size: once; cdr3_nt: TGTGCCAGCAGCAGAGGACTAGCGGGGAGAGAGACCCAGTACTTC; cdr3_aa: CASSRGLAGRETQYF
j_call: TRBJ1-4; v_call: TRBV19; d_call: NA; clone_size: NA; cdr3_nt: TGTGCCAGTAGTATGAACGGGGGCGCGGGTGAAAAACTGTTTTTT; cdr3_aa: CASSMNGGAGEKLFF
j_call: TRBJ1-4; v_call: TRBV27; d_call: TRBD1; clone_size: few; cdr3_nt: TGTGCCAGCAGCCCAGACGCAGGGGGAAGGGATAATGAAAAACTGTTTTTT; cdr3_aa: CASSPDAGGRDNEKLFF
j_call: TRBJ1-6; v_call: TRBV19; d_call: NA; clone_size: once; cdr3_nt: TGTGCCAGTAGCATCGGCCAGGGGATAATTTCACCCCTCCACTTT; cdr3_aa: CASSIGQGIISPLHF